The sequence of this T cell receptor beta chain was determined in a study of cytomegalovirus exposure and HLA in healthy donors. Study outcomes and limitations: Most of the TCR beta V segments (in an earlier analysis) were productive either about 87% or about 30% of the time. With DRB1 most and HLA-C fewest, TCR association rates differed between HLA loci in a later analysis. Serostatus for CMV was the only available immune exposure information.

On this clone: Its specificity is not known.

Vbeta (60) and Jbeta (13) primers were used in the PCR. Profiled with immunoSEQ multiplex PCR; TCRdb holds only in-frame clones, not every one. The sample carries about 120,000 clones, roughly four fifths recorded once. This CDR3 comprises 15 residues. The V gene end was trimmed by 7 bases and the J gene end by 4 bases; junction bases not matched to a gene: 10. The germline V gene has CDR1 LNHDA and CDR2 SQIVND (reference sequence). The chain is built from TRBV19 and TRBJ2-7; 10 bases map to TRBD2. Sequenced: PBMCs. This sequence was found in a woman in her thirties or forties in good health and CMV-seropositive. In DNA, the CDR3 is TGTGCCAGTACCCATTTAGCGGGAGGAGGTTACGAGCAGTACTTC. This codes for CASTHLAGGGYEQYF.